Listed below are T cell receptor beta chains from one sample, sequenced in a study of cytomegalovirus exposure and HLA in healthy donors. Assay used: immunoSEQ multiplex PCR; TCRdb lists only in-frame clones, some missing. The sample contains 220,000 or so clones, 70% to 80% of which appear only once. Sequenced input: PBMCs. All receptors come from a woman aged 25-40 years in good health and CMV-seronegative. Each CDR3 is given with its conserved first and last residue. A D gene is named only where the DNA matches it firmly. Expanded clones get a size class; other rows say once, few or many, or leave the size out.

once	TRBV12-5	-	TRBJ2-1	CASGLNANRDNEQFF	TGTGCTAGTGGTTTGAACGCCAACAGGGACAATGAGCAGTTCTTC
-	TRBV6-5	TRBD2	TRBJ2-7	CASSYSSGGTYEQYF	TGTGCCAGCAGTTACTCTAGCGGGGGGACCTACGAGCAGTACTTC
-	TRBV27	TRBD2	TRBJ2-1	CASSPRSGTTYNEQFF	TGTGCCAGCAGTCCACGATCCGGGACTACTTACAATGAGCAGTTCTTC
-	TRBV19	TRBD1	TRBJ1-1	CASRNTGAGRLEAFF	TGTGCCAGTAGGAATACAGGGGCGGGACGACTTGAAGCTTTCTTT
-	TRBV6-1	-	TRBJ1-2	CASSELVPSGGYTF	TGTGCCAGCAGTGAATTGGTACCGTCGGGGGGCTACACCTTC
-	TRBV6-4	-	TRBJ2-4	CASSERQGLAKNIQYF	TGTGCCAGCAGTGAGAGACAGGGACTAGCCAAAAACATTCAGTACTTC
-	TRBV6-4	-	TRBJ1-2	CASSEGPGYGYTF	TGTGCCAGCAGTGAGGGCCCCGGCTATGGCTACACCTTC
-	TRBV5-4	-	TRBJ2-3	CASSSTDRLPTDTQYF	TGTGCCAGCAGCTCAACCGACAGACTCCCCACAGATACGCAGTATTTT
-	TRBV5-1	-	TRBJ2-7	CASSLYPGNSYEQYF	TGCGCCAGCAGCTTGTACCCAGGGAACTCCTACGAGCAGTACTTC
-	TRBV2	-	TRBJ2-5	CASSGGAGQETQYF	TGTGCCAGCAGTGGCGGGGCAGGGCAAGAGACCCAGTACTTC
-	TRBV11-2	-	TRBJ1-1	CASSLSAEAFF	TGTGCCAGCAGTTTGTCTGCTGAAGCTTTCTTT
-	TRBV7-6	-	TRBJ2-1	CASSYRLGNEQFF	TGTGCCAGCAGCTACCGACTAGGGAATGAGCAGTTCTTC
-	TRBV7-9	-	TRBJ2-6	CASSSGHPSGANVLTF	TGTGCCAGCAGCTCGGGACATCCCTCTGGGGCCAACGTCCTGACTTTC
-	TRBV6-5	TRBD1	TRBJ2-5	CASSESGGQETQYF	TGTGCCAGCAGTGAGTCAGGGGGTCAAGAGACCCAGTACTTC
-	TRBV6-1	TRBD2	TRBJ2-5	CASSEDLAGGETQYF	TGTGCCAGCAGTGAAGACCTAGCGGGGGGGGAGACCCAGTACTTC
once	TRBV10-3	-	TRBJ2-7	CAISERELSYEQYF	TGTGCCATCAGTGAGCGGGAACTCTCCTACGAGCAGTACTTC
-	TRBV4-3	-	TRBJ1-4	CASSPQRTNEKLFF	TGCGCCAGCAGCCCGCAGCGGACCAACGAAAAACTGTTTTTT
-	TRBV18	TRBD1	TRBJ1-1	CASSPQGAETEAFF	TGTGCCAGCTCACCACAGGGGGCGGAAACTGAAGCTTTCTTT
-	TRBV12-5	TRBD1	TRBJ2-2	CASGRTGGTGELFF	TGTGCTAGTGGTCGGACAGGGGGTACAGGGGAGCTGTTTTTT
-	TRBV7-9	-	TRBJ1-1	CASSRQNARAFF	TGTGCCAGCAGCCGTCAGAACGCTCGAGCTTTCTTT
-	TRBV11-3	TRBD1	TRBJ2-7	CASSPTGTGGSYEQYF	TGTGCCAGCAGCCCAACCGGGACAGGGGGTAGCTACGAGCAGTACTTC
-	TRBV6-5	-	TRBJ2-2	CASSYLLGGELFF	TGTGCCAGCAGTTACTTACTAGGCGGGGAGCTGTTTTTT
-	TRBV5-1	TRBD1	TRBJ1-2	CASSTGQGASVIGYGYTF	TGCGCCAGCAGCACGGGACAGGGGGCGTCGGTAATCGGCTATGGCTACACCTTC
-	TRBV7-3	TRBD1	TRBJ2-1	CASSLEQGAYNEQFF	TGTGCCAGCAGCTTGGAACAGGGGGCCTACAATGAGCAGTTCTTC
-	TRBV6-5	-	TRBJ1-5	CASSNQGANQPQHF	TGTGCCAGCAGCAACCAGGGTGCTAATCAGCCCCAGCATTTT
few	TRBV6-5	-	TRBJ1-1	CASSEVGNRAEAFF	TGTGCCAGCAGTGAAGTCGGCAATCGGGCTGAAGCTTTCTTT
few	TRBV2	-	TRBJ2-5	CASSWTDGGTQYF	TGTGCCAGCAGTTGGACTGACGGGGGTACCCAGTACTTC
-	TRBV7-9	TRBD1	TRBJ1-1	CASSFGQGEREAFF	TGTGCCAGCAGCTTCGGACAGGGGGAACGTGAAGCTTTCTTT
-	TRBV11-2	-	TRBJ2-3	CASSLAGGPTTDTQYF	TGTGCCAGCAGCTTAGCAGGTGGGCCTACCACAGATACGCAGTATTTT
-	TRBV15	TRBD2	TRBJ2-3	CATSRLAGGNTDTQYF	TGTGCCACCAGCAGGTTAGCGGGGGGGAACACAGATACGCAGTATTTT
-	TRBV19	-	TRBJ2-1	CASSIVWGQKFSYNEQFF	TGTGCCAGTAGTATTGTGTGGGGGCAAAAATTCTCCTACAATGAGCAGTTCTTC
-	TRBV27	-	TRBJ1-4	CASSQAGNNEKLFF	TGTGCCAGCAGTCAGGCCGGGAATAATGAAAAACTGTTTTTT
-	TRBV4-2	-	TRBJ2-1	CASRPGGGGNYNEQFF	TGTGCCAGCAGACCAGGTGGCGGCGGGAACTACAATGAGCAGTTCTTC
-	TRBV13	TRBD1	TRBJ1-4	CASSPYRGVDEKLFF	TGTGCCAGCAGTCCCTACAGGGGAGTCGATGAAAAACTGTTTTTT
-	TRBV5-6	-	TRBJ1-2	CASSLGLQGHGYTF	TGTGCCAGCAGCTTGGGGCTCCAGGGGCATGGCTACACCTTC
-	TRBV30	TRBD2	TRBJ2-7	CALAERGRLGEQYF	TGTGCCCTGGCGGAGCGGGGGCGGCTGGGGGAGCAGTACTTC
-	TRBV5-1	-	TRBJ1-1	CASSPGNRVTEAFF	TGTGCCAGCAGCCCAGGAAACAGGGTCACTGAAGCTTTCTTT
-	TRBV15	-	TRBJ1-1	CATSDQGNFNTEAFF	TGTGCCACCAGCGATCAGGGGAACTTTAACACTGAAGCTTTCTTT
-	TRBV6-1	-	TRBJ1-5	CASSEGSFSNQPQHF	TGTGCCAGCAGTGAGGGCAGTTTTAGCAATCAGCCCCAGCATTTT
-	TRBV7-3	TRBD1	TRBJ1-2	CASSKTGGFGYTF	TGTGCCAGCAGCAAGACAGGGGGCTTTGGCTACACCTTC
-	TRBV30	-	TRBJ1-2	CAWGRGNNYGYTF	TGTGCCTGGGGTCGGGGGAATAACTATGGCTACACCTTC
-	TRBV6-5	TRBD1	TRBJ2-2	CASIGQGAAGELFF	TGTGCCAGCATCGGACAGGGGGCCGCCGGGGAGCTGTTTTTT
-	TRBV6-6	-	TRBJ1-2	CASSSPGYGYTF	TGTGCCAGCAGTTCTCCGGGTTATGGCTACACCTTC
few	TRBV7-8	TRBD2	TRBJ2-1	CASSHATGLAGFYNEQFF	TGTGCCAGCAGTCATGCAACCGGACTAGCGGGCTTCTACAATGAGCAGTTCTTC
-	TRBV5-1	TRBD1	TRBJ1-2	CASSSQGQGIGYGYTF	TGCGCCAGCAGCTCCCAGGGACAGGGGATCGGCTATGGCTACACCTTC
-	TRBV27	-	TRBJ2-7	CASSLWGTRGLEQYF	TGTGCCAGCAGTTTATGGGGGACAAGGGGCCTCGAGCAGTACTTC
-	TRBV9	-	TRBJ1-6	CASSPRSGVSDSPLHF	TGTGCCAGCAGCCCCCGGTCGGGGGTTTCGGATTCACCCCTCCACTTT
-	TRBV4-1	-	TRBJ1-2	CASSQDETDFYGYTF	TGCGCCAGCAGCCAAGATGAGACAGATTTCTATGGCTACACCTTC
-	TRBV5-4	TRBD2	TRBJ2-7	CASSPPGGNREQYF	TGTGCCAGCAGCCCCCCGGGGGGAAATCGCGAGCAGTACTTC
-	TRBV11-2	TRBD1	TRBJ1-1	CASSPMGTGLTEAFF	TGTGCCAGCAGCCCGATGGGGACAGGGCTAACTGAAGCTTTCTTT
-	TRBV25-1	-	TRBJ2-3	CASRQFSTDTQYF	TGTGCCAGCAGACAATTTAGCACAGATACGCAGTATTTT
-	TRBV2	TRBD2	TRBJ2-1	CASRLAGGRSSYNEQFF	TGTGCCAGCCGACTAGCGGGAGGTAGGTCATCCTACAATGAGCAGTTCTTC
-	TRBV29-1	TRBD2	TRBJ2-3	CSVGGLAGGDTQYF	TGCAGCGTAGGAGGGCTAGCGGGAGGAGATACGCAGTATTTT
-	TRBV7-3	TRBD2	TRBJ2-3	CASSTRLAGATDTQYF	TGTGCCAGCAGCACCCGACTAGCGGGTGCCACAGATACGCAGTATTTT
-	TRBV25-1	TRBD1	TRBJ1-5	CASRKPDRGRSNQPQHF	TGTGCCAGCAGGAAGCCTGACAGGGGGCGAAGCAATCAGCCCCAGCATTTT
few	TRBV20-1	-	TRBJ1-1	CSAKQNTEAFF	TGCAGTGCTAAACAGAACACTGAAGCTTTCTTT
-	TRBV15	TRBD2	TRBJ2-6	CATSRGAGGRGTGANVLTF	TGTGCCACCAGCAGGGGGGCGGGGGGCCGGGGTACTGGGGCCAACGTCCTGACTTTC
few	TRBV5-5	-	TRBJ1-2	CASSFQGWGYTF	TGTGCCAGCAGCTTCCAGGGGTGGGGCTACACCTTC